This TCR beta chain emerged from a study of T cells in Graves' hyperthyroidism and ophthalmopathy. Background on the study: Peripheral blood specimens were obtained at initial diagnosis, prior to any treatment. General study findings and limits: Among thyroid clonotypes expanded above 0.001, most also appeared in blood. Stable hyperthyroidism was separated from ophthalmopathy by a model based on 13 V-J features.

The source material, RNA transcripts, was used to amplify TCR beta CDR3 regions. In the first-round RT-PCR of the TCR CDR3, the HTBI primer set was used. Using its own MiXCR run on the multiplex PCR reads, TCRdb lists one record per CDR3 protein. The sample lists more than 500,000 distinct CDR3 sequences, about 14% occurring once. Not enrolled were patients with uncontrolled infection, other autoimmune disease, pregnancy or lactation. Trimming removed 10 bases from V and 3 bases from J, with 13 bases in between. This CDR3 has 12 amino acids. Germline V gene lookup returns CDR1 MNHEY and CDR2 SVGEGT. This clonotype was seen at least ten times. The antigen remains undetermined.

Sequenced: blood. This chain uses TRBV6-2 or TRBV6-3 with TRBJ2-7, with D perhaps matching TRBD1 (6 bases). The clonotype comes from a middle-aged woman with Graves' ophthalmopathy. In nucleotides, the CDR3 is TGTGCCACCGAAGACAGGTACTACGAGCAGTACTTC. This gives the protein CATEDRYYEQYF.